The 6 T cell receptor beta chains presented below share a single source sample, sequenced in a study of T cell changes during pregnancy in multiple sclerosis (dated by TCRdb to the late 2010s). Library construction relied on the immunoSEQ multiplex PCR assay. Drawn from immuneACCESS, this table holds only the in-frame rearrangements with V and J called that TCRdb kept. Clones are partly lost; checked studies trace under half to an unresolved V gene and leave the rest unexplained. The sample profile shows about 40,000 clones; 91% of them were found once. The leading ten clones occupy 7.5% to 10% of the sample. The sequenced sample was CD8+ T cells from peripheral blood mononuclear cells, obtained before pregnancy. These receptors were obtained from a female donor with multiple sclerosis, enrolled in a pregnancy study.

The J gene is TRBJ2-1, the V gene TRBV27, with D possibly matching TRBD1 (5 bases). Germline V gene data show CDR1 as MNHEY and CDR2 as SMNVEV (reference sequence). CDR3 length: 13 amino acids. V lost 2 bases, J lost 4 bases, and 6 bases lay in between. The CDR3 reads CASSLQGYNEQFF. CDR3 bases: TGTGCCAGCAGTTTACAGGGATACAATGAGCAGTTCTTC.

The rearrangement joins TRBV23-1 to TRBJ2-7; D perhaps matches TRBD2 (6 bases). TRBV23-1 is an open reading frame whose function is uncertain. V shed 1 base and J shed 0 bases, with 16 bases lying between them. The CDR3 consists of 17 residues. CDR3 DNA: TGCGCCAGCAGTCAATTGAGGCGGGATCCGAGCTCCTACGAGCAGTACTTC. It codes for CASSQLRRDPSSYEQYF.

The V gene is TRBV28, the J gene TRBJ2-2; 8 nucleotides match TRBD1. Per germline, CDR1 MDHEN and CDR2 SYDVKM. This CDR3 has 16 residues. The V segment lost 2 bases and the J segment 5 bases; nucleotides outside the gene matches: 7. The CDR3 loop is CASSLAQGAGTGELFF. The DNA of the CDR3 is TGTGCCAGCAGTTTAGCCCAGGGGGCGGGGACCGGGGAGCTGTTTTTT.

The gene calls are TRBV9 and TRBJ2-3; 9 positions agree with TRBD2. V trimming: 3 bases; J trimming: 2 bases; junction bases outside the gene matches: 4. This CDR3 has 15 amino acids. CDR1 and CDR2 from the germline V gene are SGDLS and YYNGEE. The CDR3 reads CASSALAGNTDTQYF. CDR3 in DNA: TGTGCCAGCAGCGCCCTAGCGGGGAACACAGATACGCAGTATTTT.

The chain carries TRBV10-3 and TRBJ2-2; TRBD2 is a possible D gene (6 bases). Germline V gene lookup returns CDR1 ENHRY and CDR2 SYGVKD. V lost 6 bases to trimming and J lost 0 bases, with 8 bases between them. The CDR3 is 14 amino acids. CDR3 region: CAIRDYSNTGELFF. The CDR3 DNA sequence: TGTGCCATCAGGGACTACTCGAACACCGGGGAGCTGTTTTTT.

The chain links TRBV25-1 to TRBJ1-1; D gene ambiguous. This CDR3 comprises 15 residues. The V end was cut by 7 bases, the J end by 0 bases, with 15 bases between. Germline assignment: CDR1 MGHDK and CDR2 SYGVNS. CDR3 sequence reads: CASTLDRGVNTEAFF. The CDR3 DNA reads as TGTGCCAGCACCTTAGACCGCGGAGTGAACACTGAAGCTTTCTTT.